This T cell receptor beta chain was found in a study of T cell responses to AZD1222 COVID-19 vaccine. The CDR3 sequence is 15 residues long. The germline gives CDR1 SGHRS, CDR2 YFSETQ. The V gene end was trimmed by 0 bases and the J gene end by 5 bases; junction bases not matched to a gene: 6. Data came from immunoSEQ multiplex PCR; TCRdb stores just in-frame clones and leaves some out. Among 130,000 to 150,000 clones listed, under 95% were seen once. This clone was detected a few times. Its target is not known. Notes on the study in general: The span of vaccine-associated CD4 TCRs extended across spike, with dominance at 160-218 and 743-854.

The specimen was peripheral blood, collected 28 days after the second AZD1222 dose. The rearrangement uses TRBV5-1 and TRBJ1-2; the match to TRBD1 covers 8 bases. The TCR originated in an adult who received the AZD1222 COVID-19 vaccine. The CDR3 coding sequence is TGCGCCAGCAGCTTGGATCCAGGGGGCTTTTATGGCTACACCTTC. This encodes CASSLDPGGFYGYTF.